Below, 8 T cell receptor beta chains from the same sample are listed, as sequenced in a study of post-analysis software for immune sequencing data (dated by TCRdb to between 2014 and 2017). Results and caveats for the whole study, not just this receptor: Patients showed significantly higher frequencies than controls for several TRBV segments, among them TRBV5-6, TRBV5-1 and TRBV20-1.

The method was PCR. Sequencing relied on an Illumina HiSeq 2500. To reduce PCR and sequencing biases, unique molecular identifiers were built into the TCR beta cDNA libraries. In-frame beta chains were kept once TCRdb had trimmed the public reads at Q25 with fastp and called clones with MiXCR. Records with the same CDR3 protein are collapsed into one entry carrying the most frequent genes and DNA. For this sample the table gives hundreds of thousands of distinct CDR3 sequences, of which roughly 27% were detected only once. The biggest ten clones account for around 0.6% of the sample. Antigens for these TCRs are unknown. The sequencing input was blood. The receptors originated from a girl aged 10-17 years with multiple sclerosis.

To note about this clonotype: A much larger clone differs from this one at a single base, so this may be a read error. The V call is TRBV20-1, the J call TRBJ2-1; D assignment may be TRBD1 or TRBD2 (5 bases each). With 0 bases removed from V and 9 bases from J, the gap between germline ends came to 15 bases. The CDR3 is 14 residues long. Germline assignment: CDR1 DFQATT and CDR2 SNEGSKA (reference sequence). The CDR3 bases are TGCAGTGCTAGAGATTCGGGGCAGTTCAGTGAGCAGTTCTTC. It yields the protein CSARDSGQFSEQFF.

V usage is TRBV5-1 and J usage is TRBJ2-5; 12 bases align to TRBD1. Germline V gene lookup returns CDR1 SGHRS and CDR2 YFSETQ. The CDR3 is made up of 15 amino acids. The trim removed 4 bases at V and 11 bases at J, leaving 12 bases unmatched. CDR3 residues: CASSGPGQGAYEQYF. CDR3 bases: TGCGCCAGCAGCGGCCCGGGACAGGGGGCATATGAGCAGTACTTC.

This clonotype was recorded at least ten times. The chain couples TRBV15 to TRBJ2-3; 14 nucleotides line up with TRBD2. Per germline, CDR1 LNHNV and CDR2 YYDKDF (reference sequence). V shed 5 bases and J 4 bases; nucleotides not matched to a gene: 5. CDR3 length equals 16 residues. The CDR3 bases are TGTGCCACCAGCGGGGGACTAGCGGGAGAGGCAGATACGCAGTATTTT. As protein: CATSGGLAGEADTQYF.

This clonotype was seen a few times. The V gene is TRBV7-2, the J gene TRBJ1-6; weak D call: TRBD1 (5 bases). The CDR3 has 15 amino acids. Germline values: CDR1 SGHTA, CDR2 FQGNSA. Trimming took off 2 bases at V and 9 bases at J, with 14 bases between the two ends. In DNA form, the CDR3 reads TGTGCCAGCAGCTTAAAAGGGGCGGAATCTTCACCCCTCCACTTT. It yields the protein CASSLKGAESSPLHF.

This sequence joins TRBV18 and TRBJ1-4, with TRBD1 matching 7 bases. Germline values: CDR1 KGHSH, CDR2 LQKENI. The V segment lost 4 bases and the J segment 8 bases; nucleotides outside the gene matches: 7. This CDR3 is 14 amino acids long. CDR3 nucleotides: TGTGCCAGCTCACTCAACAGGGGAGAGGAAAAACTGTTTTTT. Translation: CASSLNRGEEKLFF.

This clonotype showed up just a few times. The chain carries TRBV10-1 and TRBJ2-1; possibly TRBD2 for D (5 bases). The CDR3 is 14 residues long. The V end lost 4 bases, the J end lost 8 bases, and 15 bases lay between the germline ends. Per the germline V gene, CDR1 is WNHNN and CDR2 is SYGVQD (reference sequence). The CDR3 reads CASSVGVNPHEQFF. The CDR3 region has the DNA TGCGCCAGCAGTGTCGGGGTGAACCCTCATGAGCAGTTCTTC.

V usage is TRBV4-1 and J usage is TRBJ2-7; TRBD1 aligns across 8 bases. CDR1 and CDR2 from the germline V gene are MGHRA and YSYEKL. The V gene end was trimmed by 9 bases and the J gene end by 5 bases; junction bases not matched to a gene: 9. This CDR3 is built from 13 residues. The CDR3 loop is CARTDREWNEQYF. The CDR3 nucleotides are TGCGCCAGAACGGACAGGGAATGGAACGAGCAGTACTTC.

V usage is TRBV4-1 and J usage is TRBJ1-1; D possibly corresponds to TRBD1 (6 bases). The CDR3 extends over 15 amino acids. V was pared by 4 bases and J by 3 bases, with 15 bases between. The germline V gene encodes CDR1 MGHRA and CDR2 YSYEKL. CDR3 DNA: TGCGCCAGCAGCCCTCCCCCTTGGGGGCACACTGAAGCTTTCTTT. Amino acids: CASSPPPWGHTEAFF.